This T cell receptor beta chain derives from a study of shared clonotypes between healthy human individuals. Study-wide findings and caveats: Clonotypes which were not shared had lower generation probabilities than clonotypes that all four donors shared. Clonotype sharing across several donors was observed for 4% to 5.5% of naive CD4 clonotypes.

Authors' processing steps: ImmunoSEQ output lacked quality scores and full-length reads, limiting matched filtering. Assay: immunoSEQ multiplex PCR; the TCRdb copy retains only in-frame clones and omits some. V, J and clone size reflect that table, while D and trimming were determined from the DNA. The repertoire has about 2.2 million clones, about 92% of them found once; the top ten carry under 2%. The CDR3 contains 12 residues. Naive CD8 isolation took CD45RO-negative cells positively selected for CCR7 and excluded terminally differentiated effector memory CD45RA+ cells. Remarks on this clone: No antigen is known for it.

The specimen was naive CD8+ T cells from PBMCs. The clonotype originates from a man aged 18 to 29 in good health. Some clones in this sample may be carry-over from other donors' samples. This chain links TRBV21-1 with TRBJ2-1. TRBV21-1 is deemed a pseudogene. The CDR3 nucleotides read TGTGCCAGCAGCCCGACGTTCTGGGAGCAGTTCTTC. This translates into CASSPTFWEQFF.